The 10 T cell receptor beta chains in this list originate from one sample, sequenced in a study of cytomegalovirus exposure and HLA in healthy donors. PCR used 60 Vbeta primers and 13 Jbeta primers. Repertoires were generated with immunoSEQ multiplex PCR, while TCRdb's copy carries only in-frame clones and drops some. The sample yields fewer than 250,000 clones, approximately 80% seen once. Material for sequencing was PBMCs. The receptors were sampled from a woman between 50 and 59 years old in good health and CMV-seropositive.

This chain connects TRBV5-4 to TRBJ2-1; the match to TRBD2 covers 7 bases. The CDR3 runs 15 residues. With 3 bases clipped from V and 7 bases from J, the junction kept 10 bases outside the gene matches. CDR1 SGHNT and CDR2 YYREEE come from the germline V gene (reference sequence). The CDR3 spells CASSSPVAGENEQFF. The CDR3 nucleotides are TGTGCCAGCAGCTCCCCGGTTGCGGGGGAGAATGAGCAGTTCTTC.

The chain links TRBV5-6 to TRBJ2-2; 8 bases line up with TRBD1. CDR1 and CDR2 (germline): SGHDT, YYEEEE. J gave up 1 base and V 2 bases, and 4 bases lay outside the gene matches. The CDR3 has 16 amino acids. The CDR3 DNA is TGTGCCAGCAGCTTACTTGACAGGGGGAACACCGGGGAGCTGTTTTTT. Its protein product is CASSLLDRGNTGELFF.

The rearrangement uses TRBV6-5 and TRBJ1-6; 7 bases agree with TRBD1. V trimming: 6 bases; J trimming: 6 bases; junction bases outside the gene matches: 8. The CDR3 is 15 residues long. CDR1 is MNHEY and CDR2 is SVGAGI in the germline V gene. CDR3 sequence: CASSPQGVVNSPLHF. CDR3 DNA: TGTGCCAGCAGCCCTCAGGGGGTAGTTAATTCACCCCTCCACTTT.

The chain employs TRBV7-9 and TRBJ2-1; 11 positions match TRBD2. Trimming cost V 5 bases and J 4 bases; bases outside gene matches: 1. Germline CDR1 SEHNR, CDR2 FQNEAQ (reference sequence). The CDR3 is made up of 14 amino acids. The DNA for the CDR3 is TGTGCCAGCAGCAGGACTAGCGGGTACAATGAGCAGTTCTTC. It is translated as CASSRTSGYNEQFF. The whole variable domain, filled in from reference TRBV7-9 and TRBJ2-1, reads DTGVSQNPRHKITKRGQNVTFRCDPISEHNRLYWYRQTLGQGPEFLTYFQNEAQLEKSRLLSDRFSAERPKGSFSTLEIQRTEQGDSAMYLCASSRTSGYNEQFFGPGTRLTVL.

This clone was seen more than once but under ten times. The chain uses TRBV4-1 and TRBJ2-6, with D unclear. The germline CDR1 and CDR2 sequences are MGHRA and YSYEKL. V was cut by 0 bases and J by 0 bases, with 15 bases left in between. This CDR3 is 19 amino acids long. The CDR3 sequence is CASSQEIGRSPSGANVLTF. CDR3 nucleotide sequence: TGCGCCAGCAGCCAAGAGATCGGCAGGTCCCCCTCTGGGGCCAACGTCCTGACTTTC.

The sample holds one count of this clone. The V gene is TRBV5-6, the J gene TRBJ2-5; D is unclear. The end of the DNA is better explained by TRBJ2-7, so the J call may be wrong. The length of the CDR3 is 14 residues. CDR1 SGHDT and CDR2 YYEEEE come from the germline V gene. CDR3 in DNA: TGTGCCAGCAGCTTTCCGTTGCGCTCCTACGAGCAGTACTTC. Its protein product is CASSFPLRSYEQYF.

The V and J genes are TRBV6-5 and TRBJ2-5; possibly TRBD1 for D (6 bases). From germline, CDR1 is MNHEY and CDR2 SVGAGI. This CDR3 region has 14 residues. Trimming left V 2 bases short and J 6 bases short, with 13 bases between. The DNA for the CDR3 is TGTGCCAGCAGTTACGGGGGCCGGGCGAAGACCCAGTACTTC. It codes for CASSYGGRAKTQYF.

The chain uses TRBV10-3 and TRBJ1-2, with TRBD1 matching 7 bases. CDR1 is ENHRY, CDR2 SYGVKD, per germline. After removal of 4 bases from V and 6 bases from J, the junction contained 5 bases not matched to a gene. The CDR3 runs to 13 residues. The CDR3 DNA reads as TGTGCCATCAGTGGGACAGGCGGCGATGGCTACACCTTC. Protein sequence: CAISGTGGDGYTF.

The chain carries TRBV13 and TRBJ2-7; TRBD2 matches at 11 bases. This CDR3 contains 17 residues. The germline CDR1 and CDR2 sequences are PRHDT and FYEKMQ (reference sequence). The ends lost 0 bases at V and 1 base at J; junction bases unmatched: 5. The CDR3 DNA follows: TGTGCCAGCAGCTTAGGTATAGCGGGGGGGCGATCCTACGAGCAGTACTTC. Protein: CASSLGIAGGRSYEQYF.

The table lists this clone with a count of one. The chain is built from TRBV19 and TRBJ1-1; tentative D call: TRBD1 (6 bases). The CDR3 has 15 residues. V was cut by 5 bases and J by 1 base, with 14 bases left in between. Germline V gene sequence: CDR1 LNHDA, CDR2 SQIVND (reference sequence). This CDR3 reads CASSRRGGGNTEAFF. For the CDR3, the DNA is TGTGCCAGTAGTCGTAGGGGGGGAGGGAACACTGAAGCTTTCTTT. The variable domain in full, with the rest retrieved from reference TRBV19 and TRBJ1-1, is DGGITQSPKYLFRKEGQNVTLSCEQNLNHDAMYWYRQDPGQGLRLIYYSQIVNDFQKGDIAEGYSVSREKKESFPLTVTSAQKNPTAFYLCASSRRGGGNTEAFFGQGTRLTVV.